What follows are 19 T cell receptor beta chains derived from one specimen sequenced in a study of blood T cell repertoires in COVID-19. Assay: immunoSEQ multiplex PCR; the TCRdb copy retains only in-frame clones and omits some. This table has some 190,000 clones, approximately 80% appearing once. Sequenced input: PBMCs or T cells enriched from blood (not recorded which). These receptors all stem from a man aged 55-75 years who had been exposed to COVID-19.

This sequence joins TRBV7-6 and TRBJ1-3; TRBD1 aligns across 10 bases. V trimming: 3 bases; J trimming: 4 bases; junction bases outside the gene matches: 3. The CDR3 has 15 residues. Germline CDR1 SGHVS, CDR2 FNYEAQ. The chain's CDR3 is CASSLGQGTGNTIYF. In DNA, the CDR3 is TGTGCCAGCAGCTTGGGACAGGGGACCGGAAACACCATATATTTT.

This sequence joins TRBV6-5 and TRBJ1-4; D is ambiguous. Germline V lookup: CDR1 MNHEY, CDR2 SVGAGI. The CDR3 has 15 residues. Trimming cost V 6 bases and J 7 bases, with 18 bases left between them. The CDR3 loop is CASSISTTLGEKLFF. In nucleotides, the CDR3 is TGTGCCAGCAGCATAAGTACGACATTGGGTGAAAAACTGTTTTTT.

This clone came up once. V usage is TRBV6-2 or TRBV6-3 and J usage is TRBJ1-4; TRBD1 agrees at 7 bases. Germline CDR1 and CDR2: MNHEY and SVGEGT. The V segment lost 4 bases and the J segment 7 bases; nucleotides outside the gene matches: 6. The CDR3 contains 14 residues. The CDR3 loop is CASSSGTAAEKLFF. In DNA form, the CDR3 reads TGTGCCAGCAGTTCGGGGACAGCGGCTGAAAAACTGTTTTTT.

The J gene is TRBJ1-6, the V gene TRBV27; tentatively, D is TRBD1 (5 bases). Germline lookup yields CDR1 MNHEY and CDR2 SMNVEV (reference sequence). CDR3 length equals 15 residues. V gave up 2 bases and J gave up 9 bases, with 14 bases separating them. The CDR3 region is CASSLMLGGGSPLHF. CDR3 DNA: TGTGCCAGCAGTTTAATGTTGGGGGGGGGTTCACCCCTCCACTTT.

The CDR3 DNA sequence: TGTGCCTGGAGTGGGGGACAGGGGGGCGAATCCTCTGGCAATCAGCCCCAGCATTTT. Translating it yields CAWSGGQGGESSGNQPQHF. V gene TRBV30 combines with J gene TRBJ1-5, with 11 bases that match TRBD1. The CDR3 has 19 amino acids. The junction had 13 bases not matched to a gene; V was cut back by 1 base and J by 2 bases. Germline V gives CDR1 GTSNPN, CDR2 SVGIG (reference sequence).

V is TRBV5-1 and J is TRBJ2-2; the match to TRBD2 covers 7 bases. This CDR3 comprises 16 residues. Germline assignment: CDR1 SGHRS and CDR2 YFSETQ. V trimming: 4 bases; J trimming: 0 bases; junction bases outside the gene matches: 6. This CDR3 reads CASSPGGSANTGELFF. The CDR3 DNA sequence: TGCGCCAGCAGCCCGGGAGGAAGCGCGAACACCGGGGAGCTGTTTTTT.

The chain recombines TRBV11-2 with TRBJ1-2; possibly TRBD1 for D (6 bases). The CDR3 spans 15 residues. CDR1 and CDR2 (germline): SGHAT, FQNNGV. V shed 5 bases and J shed 1 base, with 14 bases lying between them. The CDR3, as DNA: TGTGCCAGCAGCCCAAGGGCAGGGGTTAACTATGGCTACACCTTC. This translates into CASSPRAGVNYGYTF. Complete variable domain (other parts from reference TRBV11-2 and TRBJ1-2): EAGVAQSPRYKIIEKRQSVAFWCNPISGHATLYWYQQILGQGPKLLIQFQNNGVVDDSQLPKDRFSAERLKGVDSTLKIQPAKLEDSAVYLCASSPRAGVNYGYTFGSGTRLTVV.

The V gene is TRBV9, the J gene TRBJ2-1; D might be TRBD2 (5 bases). Germline-derived CDR1 and CDR2 are SGDLS and YYNGEE. V was cut by 1 base and J by 6 bases, with 11 bases left in between. The CDR3 spans 14 residues. This CDR3 is CASSVKTTFNEQFF. DNA of the CDR3: TGTGCCAGCAGCGTAAAGACTACTTTCAATGAGCAGTTCTTC.

V is TRBV10-2 and J is TRBJ1-5; the match to TRBD1 covers 8 bases. CDR1 and CDR2 from the germline V gene are WSHSY and SAAADI. Germline trimming cut 6 bases from V and 5 bases from J; bases unmatched to any gene: 3. The CDR3 spans 13 residues. In DNA form, the CDR3 reads TGCGCCAGCAGCATGGACAGGGATCAGCCCCAGCATTTT. This sequence encodes CASSMDRDQPQHF.

This chain connects TRBV10-2 to TRBJ1-6, with unresolved D. The germline V gene has CDR1 WSHSY and CDR2 SAAADI. This CDR3 is built from 15 residues. The V end lost 6 bases, the J end lost 1 base, and 10 bases lay between the germline ends. CDR3 sequence reads: CASRGSVSYNSPLHF. For the CDR3, the DNA is TGCGCCAGCAGGGGTAGCGTATCCTATAATTCACCCCTCCACTTT.

The chain joins TRBV18 to TRBJ2-2; maybe TRBD2 (5 bases). This CDR3 is 16 amino acids long. The V and J ends lost 2 bases and 0 bases respectively, with 10 bases between them. Per the germline V gene, CDR1 is KGHSH and CDR2 is LQKENI. The CDR3 DNA reads TGTGCCAGCTCACCAAACGGGGTCCCGAACACCGGGGAGCTGTTTTTT. This encodes CASSPNGVPNTGELFF.

J is TRBJ2-7 and V is TRBV10-3, with 7 bases lining up with TRBD1. Per germline, CDR1 ENHRY and CDR2 SYGVKD. The CDR3 spans 13 residues. J was trimmed by 4 bases and V by 8 bases; bases with no gene match: 8. The CDR3 loop reads CAISGGMAYEQYF. CDR3 nucleotide sequence: TGTGCCATCTCAGGGGGTATGGCGTACGAGCAGTACTTC.

The chain recombines TRBV30 with TRBJ2-7; 16 bases map to TRBD2. The V and J ends lost 4 bases and 9 bases, in that order; junction bases with no gene match: 3. The CDR3 runs to 13 residues. From germline, CDR1 is GTSNPN and CDR2 SVGIG (reference sequence). This CDR3 reads CAWTGLAGGVQYF. In nucleotides, the CDR3 is TGTGCCTGGACGGGACTAGCGGGAGGGGTGCAGTACTTC.

V usage is TRBV6-5 and J usage is TRBJ1-5, with a weak D call TRBD1 (5 bases). The V and J ends lost 0 bases and 7 bases respectively, with 13 bases between them. Germline V gene lookup returns CDR1 MNHEY and CDR2 SVGAGI. The CDR3 is made up of 15 amino acids. DNA for the CDR3: TGTGCCAGCAGTTACTCGGGGAGGGGTGGCCAGCCCCAGCATTTT. Translated: CASSYSGRGGQPQHF.

This clone has a single count. V usage is TRBV12-3 or TRBV12-4 and J usage is TRBJ1-2; unclear D gene. Trimming cost V 4 bases and J 12 bases, with 3 bases left between them. The CDR3 has 8 amino acids. The CDR3, as DNA: TGTGCCAGCAGTTCAGACACCTTC. It specifies CASSSDTF.

The chain joins TRBV2 to TRBJ1-1; D not certain. Trimming removed 5 bases from V and 4 bases from J, with 11 bases in between. The CDR3 is made up of 13 amino acids. Germline CDR1 reads SNHLY; CDR2 reads FYNNEI. The CDR3 loop reads CASSRTGSTEAFF. CDR3 in DNA: TGTGCCAGCAGTCGCACGGGGTCCACTGAAGCTTTCTTT.

The chain recombines TRBV6-1 with TRBJ1-2; 7 nucleotides match TRBD1. The V segment lost 3 bases and the J segment 8 bases; nucleotides outside the gene matches: 6. CDR3 length: 13 amino acids. Germline V gene sequence: CDR1 MNHNS, CDR2 SASEGT. DNA for the CDR3: TGTGCCAGCAGTGAGGACAGGCTCGGGGGCTACACCTTC. It codes for CASSEDRLGGYTF.

The chain has TRBV4-2 and TRBJ2-1; 7 bases are a match to TRBD2. The CDR3 spans 16 residues. The V gene's germline CDR1 is LGHNA and CDR2 YNFKEQ. V lost 2 bases and J lost 8; bases outside the gene matches: 12. The CDR3 DNA is TGTGCCAGCAGCCAAACAACCCCCCGGGGGGTGGATGAGCAGTTCTTC. Translation: CASSQTTPRGVDEQFF.

The chain employs TRBV6-5 and TRBJ2-7; 9 bases are shared with TRBD2. The germline CDR1 and CDR2 sequences are MNHEY and SVGAGI. CDR3 length equals 14 residues. V was pared by 1 base and J by 6 bases, with 4 bases of the junction left unmatched. The CDR3 nucleotides read TGTGCCAGCAGTTACTGGCGGGAGGGTGGCGAGCAGTACTTC. Protein: CASSYWREGGEQYF.